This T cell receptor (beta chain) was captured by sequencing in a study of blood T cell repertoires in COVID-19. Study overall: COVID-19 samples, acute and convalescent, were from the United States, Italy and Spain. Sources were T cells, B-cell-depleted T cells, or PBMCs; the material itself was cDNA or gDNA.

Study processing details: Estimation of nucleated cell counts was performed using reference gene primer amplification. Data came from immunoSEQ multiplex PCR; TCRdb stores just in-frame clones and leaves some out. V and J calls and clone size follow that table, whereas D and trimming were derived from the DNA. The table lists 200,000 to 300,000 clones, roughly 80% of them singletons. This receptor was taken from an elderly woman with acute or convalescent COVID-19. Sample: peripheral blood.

CDR3 nucleotide sequence: TGCGCCAGCAGCTTGGATCGGGGCACCGGGGAGCTGTTTTTT. Its protein is CASSLDRGTGELFF. The J gene is TRBJ2-2, the V gene TRBV5-1; D might be TRBD2 (5 bases). Germline loops: CDR1 SGHRS, CDR2 YFSETQ. Trimming shortened V by 0 bases and J by 4 bases, and 7 bases separated the two germline ends. This CDR3 region has 14 residues.